This paragraph reports one TCR beta chain. Germline lookup yields CDR1 MRHNA and CDR2 SNTAGT. This CDR3 has 11 residues. The V end was cut by 5 bases, the J end by 3 bases, with 2 bases between. Produced via immunoSEQ multiplex PCR; TCRdb's table is partial and in-frame only. Of about 240,000 clones listed, 82% are singletons. The sample is drawn from a study of blood T cell repertoires in COVID-19. The TCR originated in a woman aged 60 to 75 with active or convalescent COVID-19. Material: peripheral blood. The chain employs TRBV6-4 and TRBJ1-5; unclear D gene. The CDR3 sequence: CASSHNQPQHF. DNA of the CDR3: TGTGCCAGCAGTCACAATCAGCCCCAGCATTTT.